This T cell receptor beta chain was obtained from a study of CD8 T cells in ankylosing spondylitis. Study observations and caveats: Certain motif variants had earlier appeared in reactive arthritis synovial fluid and blood.

TCRdb reprocessed the 5' RACE reads with MiXCR, giving one entry per CDR3 protein. The table shows some 150,000 distinct CDR3 sequences, with roughly 11% occurring only once. The CDR3 loop spans 14 amino acids. Trimming pared 3 bases from V and 1 base from J, leaving 9 bases between. Germline V gene sequence: CDR1 SGHRS, CDR2 YFSETQ. This clonotype has just a few counts. What it binds is not known. Sequencing used blood, either unsorted or a sorted T cell fraction (not recorded which). This receptor was taken from a female donor with ankylosing spondylitis or in good health (not recorded which). The chain is built from TRBV5-1 and TRBJ2-3; no firm D call. CDR3 sequence (DNA): TGCGCCAGCAGCTCGATGACTGGCACAGATACGCAGTATTTT. It translates to CASSSMTGTDTQYF.